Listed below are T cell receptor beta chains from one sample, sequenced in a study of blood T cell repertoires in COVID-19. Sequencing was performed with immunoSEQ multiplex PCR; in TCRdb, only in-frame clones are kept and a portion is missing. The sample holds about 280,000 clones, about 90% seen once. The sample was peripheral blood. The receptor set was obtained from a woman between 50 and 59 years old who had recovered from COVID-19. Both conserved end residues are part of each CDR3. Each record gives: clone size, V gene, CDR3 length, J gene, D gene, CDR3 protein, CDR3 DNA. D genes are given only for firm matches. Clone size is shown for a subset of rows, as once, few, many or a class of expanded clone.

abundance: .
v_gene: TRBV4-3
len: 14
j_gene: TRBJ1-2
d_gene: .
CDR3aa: CASSQAFSRVSFTF
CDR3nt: TGCGCCAGCAGCCAAGCCTTCTCCCGCGTTTCTTTCACCTTC

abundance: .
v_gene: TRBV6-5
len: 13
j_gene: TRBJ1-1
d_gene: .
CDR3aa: CASSHNRESEAFF
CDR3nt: TGTGCCAGCAGTCACAACAGGGAATCTGAAGCTTTCTTT

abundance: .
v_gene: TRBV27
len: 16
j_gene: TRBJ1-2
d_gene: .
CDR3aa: CASSLMRGRSLDGYTF
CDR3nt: TGTGCCAGCAGTTTAATGCGGGGCAGATCCTTAGATGGCTACACCTTC

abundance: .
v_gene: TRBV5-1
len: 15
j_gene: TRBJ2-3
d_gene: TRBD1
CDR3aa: CASSTLRGSTDTQYF
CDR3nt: TGCGCCAGCAGCACCCTCAGGGGGAGCACAGATACGCAGTATTTT

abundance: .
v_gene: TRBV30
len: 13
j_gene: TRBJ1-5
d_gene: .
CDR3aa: CAWSNRVNQPQHF
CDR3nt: TGTGCCTGGAGTAACAGGGTCAATCAGCCCCAGCATTTT

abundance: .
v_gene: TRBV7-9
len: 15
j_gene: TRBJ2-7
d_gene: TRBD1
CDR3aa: CASPPGQTHSYEQYF
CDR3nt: TGTGCCAGCCCCCCGGGACAGACCCACTCCTACGAGCAGTACTTC

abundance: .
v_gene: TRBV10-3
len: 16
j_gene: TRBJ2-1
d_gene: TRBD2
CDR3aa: CAISENWRGSYNEQFF
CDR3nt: TGTGCCATCAGTGAAAACTGGCGGGGGTCCTACAATGAGCAGTTCTTC

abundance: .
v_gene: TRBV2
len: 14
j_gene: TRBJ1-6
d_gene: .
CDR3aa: CASTVDDLNSPLHF
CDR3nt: TGTGCCAGCACGGTCGATGATCTTAATTCACCCCTCCACTTT

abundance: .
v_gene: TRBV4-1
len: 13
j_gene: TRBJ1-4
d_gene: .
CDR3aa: CASSQGDTEKLFF
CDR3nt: TGCGCCAGCAGCCAAGGGGACACGGAAAAACTGTTTTTT

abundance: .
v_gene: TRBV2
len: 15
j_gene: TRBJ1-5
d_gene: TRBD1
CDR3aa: CASSSQGAGNQPQHF
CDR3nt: TGTGCCAGCAGCTCACAGGGGGCGGGCAATCAGCCCCAGCATTTT

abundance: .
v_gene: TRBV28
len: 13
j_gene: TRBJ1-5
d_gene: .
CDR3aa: CASIASGDQPQHF
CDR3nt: TGTGCCAGCATCGCATCGGGGGATCAGCCCCAGCATTTT

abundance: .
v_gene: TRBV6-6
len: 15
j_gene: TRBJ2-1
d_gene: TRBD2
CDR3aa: CASSQRLAPNNEQFF
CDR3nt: TGTGCCAGCAGTCAACGACTAGCGCCCAACAATGAGCAGTTCTTC

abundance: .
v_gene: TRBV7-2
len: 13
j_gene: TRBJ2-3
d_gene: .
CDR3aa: CASGEGDGDTQYF
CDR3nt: TGTGCCAGCGGGGAGGGGGATGGAGATACGCAGTATTTT

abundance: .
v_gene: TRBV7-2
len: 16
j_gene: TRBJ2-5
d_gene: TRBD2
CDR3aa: CASSSSFLAGKETQYF
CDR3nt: TGTGCCAGCAGCTCCAGTTTTTTAGCGGGAAAAGAGACCCAGTACTTC

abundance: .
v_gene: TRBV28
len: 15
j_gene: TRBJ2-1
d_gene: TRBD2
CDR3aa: CASSLREGHIDEQFF
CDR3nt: TGTGCCAGCAGTTTACGGGAGGGCCATATTGATGAGCAGTTCTTC

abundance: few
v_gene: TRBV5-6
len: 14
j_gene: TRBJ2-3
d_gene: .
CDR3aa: CASSPTIPTDTQYF
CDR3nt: TGTGCCAGCAGCCCGACTATCCCCACAGATACGCAGTATTTT

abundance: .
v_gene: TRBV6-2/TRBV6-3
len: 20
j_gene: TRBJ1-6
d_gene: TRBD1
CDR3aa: CASSYSISGTASSYNSPLHF
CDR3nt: TGTGCCAGCAGTTACTCAATATCGGGGACAGCGAGCTCCTATAATTCACCCCTCCACTTT

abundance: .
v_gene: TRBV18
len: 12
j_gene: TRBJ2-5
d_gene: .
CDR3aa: CASSPELETQYF
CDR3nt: TGTGCCAGCTCACCAGAGCTGGAGACCCAGTACTTC

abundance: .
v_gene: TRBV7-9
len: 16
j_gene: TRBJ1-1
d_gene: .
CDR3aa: CASRGRWARGNTEAFF
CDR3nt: TGTGCCAGCAGAGGTCGGTGGGCACGGGGGAACACTGAAGCTTTCTTT

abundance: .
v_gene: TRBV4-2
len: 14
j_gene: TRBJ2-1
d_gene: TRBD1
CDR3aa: CASSRDRDYNEQFF
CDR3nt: TGTGCCAGCAGCCGGGACAGGGACTACAATGAGCAGTTCTTC

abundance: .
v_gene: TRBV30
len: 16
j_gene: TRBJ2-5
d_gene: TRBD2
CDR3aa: CAWSPPSSGTRRGQYF
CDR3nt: TGTGCCTGGAGTCCTCCCTCCTCCGGGACTAGGAGGGGCCAGTACTTC

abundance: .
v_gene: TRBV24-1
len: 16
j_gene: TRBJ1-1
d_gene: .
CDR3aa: CATSDLILKLNTEAFF
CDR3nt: TGTGCCACCAGTGATTTGATCTTGAAGCTGAACACTGAAGCTTTCTTT

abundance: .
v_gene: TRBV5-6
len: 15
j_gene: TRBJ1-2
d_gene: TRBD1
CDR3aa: CASSLDRRTGSGYTF
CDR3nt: TGTGCCAGCAGCTTGGATCGGCGGACAGGGTCTGGCTACACCTTC

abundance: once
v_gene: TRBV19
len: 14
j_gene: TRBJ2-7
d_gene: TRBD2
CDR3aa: CASRTSGKGYEQYF
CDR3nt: TGTGCCAGTAGGACGAGCGGGAAAGGGTACGAGCAGTACTTC

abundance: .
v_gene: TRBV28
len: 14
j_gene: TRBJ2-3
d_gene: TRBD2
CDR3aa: CASSLAGATDTQYF
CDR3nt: TGTGCCAGCAGCTTAGCGGGGGCAACAGATACGCAGTATTTT

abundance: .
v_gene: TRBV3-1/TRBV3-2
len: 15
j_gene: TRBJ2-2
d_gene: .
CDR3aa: CASSQGLGNTGELFF
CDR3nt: TGTGCCAGCAGCCAAGGACTAGGGAACACCGGGGAGCTGTTTTTT

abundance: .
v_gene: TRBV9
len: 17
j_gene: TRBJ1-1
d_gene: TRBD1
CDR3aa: CASSDPWTGTGNTEAFF
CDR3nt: TGTGCCAGCAGCGACCCGTGGACAGGGACGGGGAACACTGAAGCTTTCTTT

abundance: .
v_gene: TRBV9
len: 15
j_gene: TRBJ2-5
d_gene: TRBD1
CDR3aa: CASSLRTGQQETQYF
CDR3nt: TGTGCCAGCAGCCTGCGGACAGGGCAGCAAGAGACCCAGTACTTC

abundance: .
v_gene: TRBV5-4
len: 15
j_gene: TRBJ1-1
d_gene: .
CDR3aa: CASSLDRGVLLEAFF
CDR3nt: TGTGCCAGCAGCTTGGATCGGGGGGTACTGCTTGAAGCTTTCTTT

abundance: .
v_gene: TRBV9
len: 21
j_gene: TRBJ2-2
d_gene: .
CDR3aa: CASRFGQGNHQRDGQPGELFF
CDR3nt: TGTGCCAGCAGATTCGGTCAAGGTAACCATCAGAGGGATGGACAGCCCGGGGAGCTGTTTTTT

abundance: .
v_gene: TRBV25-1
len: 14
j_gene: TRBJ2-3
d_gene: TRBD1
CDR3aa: CASSETGGKDTQYF
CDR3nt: TGTGCCAGCAGTGAAACAGGGGGCAAAGATACGCAGTATTTT

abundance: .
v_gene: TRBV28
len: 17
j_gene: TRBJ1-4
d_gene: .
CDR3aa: CASSVPTGGGLGEKLFF
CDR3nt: TGTGCCAGCAGTGTACCGACCGGGGGGGGATTGGGTGAAAAACTGTTTTTT

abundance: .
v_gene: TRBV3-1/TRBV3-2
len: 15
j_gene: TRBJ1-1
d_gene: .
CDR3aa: CASSQRSGRRTEAFF
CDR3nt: TGTGCCAGCAGCCAAAGATCAGGGCGCCGGACTGAAGCTTTCTTT

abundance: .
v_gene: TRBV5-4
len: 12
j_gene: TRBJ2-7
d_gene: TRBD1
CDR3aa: CASSSDRVGQYF
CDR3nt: TGTGCCAGCAGCTCGGACAGGGTCGGGCAGTACTTC

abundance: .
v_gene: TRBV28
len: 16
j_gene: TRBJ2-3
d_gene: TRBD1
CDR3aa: CASSRTGVPHTDTQYF
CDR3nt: TGTGCCAGCAGTCGTACAGGGGTACCCCACACAGATACGCAGTATTTT

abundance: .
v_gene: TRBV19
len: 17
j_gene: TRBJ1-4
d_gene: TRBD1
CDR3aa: CASSIKFGNRGLEKLFF
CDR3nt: TGTGCCAGTAGTATAAAGTTCGGAAACAGGGGATTGGAAAAACTGTTTTTT

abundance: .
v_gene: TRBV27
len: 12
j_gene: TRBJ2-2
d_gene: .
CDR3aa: CASRHRAGELFF
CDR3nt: TGTGCCAGCAGACACAGGGCCGGGGAGCTGTTTTTT

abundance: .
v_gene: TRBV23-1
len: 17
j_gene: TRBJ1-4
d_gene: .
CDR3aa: CASSHLRRPSTNEKLFF
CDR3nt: TGCGCCAGCAGCCACCTACGGAGACCCTCAACTAATGAAAAACTGTTTTTT

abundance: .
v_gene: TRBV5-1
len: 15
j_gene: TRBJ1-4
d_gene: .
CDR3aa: CASSPGVQGSEKLFF
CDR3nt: TGCGCCAGCAGCCCTGGGGTCCAGGGGAGTGAAAAACTGTTTTTT

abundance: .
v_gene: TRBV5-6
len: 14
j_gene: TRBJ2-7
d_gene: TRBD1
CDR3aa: CASSPDRGTYEQYF
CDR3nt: TGTGCCAGCAGCCCGGACAGGGGAACCTACGAGCAGTACTTC

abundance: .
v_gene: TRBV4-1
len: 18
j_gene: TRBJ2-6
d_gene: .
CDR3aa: CASSQVPGSTSGANVLTF
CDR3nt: TGCGCCAGCAGCCAAGTTCCGGGTAGTACATCTGGGGCCAACGTCCTGACTTTC

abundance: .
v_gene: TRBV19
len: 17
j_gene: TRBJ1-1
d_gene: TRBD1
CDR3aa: CASRSLTGMMVNTEAFF
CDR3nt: TGTGCCAGTAGGTCACTGACAGGGATGATGGTGAACACTGAAGCTTTCTTT

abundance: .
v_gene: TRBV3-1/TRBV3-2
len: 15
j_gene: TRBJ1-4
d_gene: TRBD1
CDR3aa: CASSQEGTGVEKLFF
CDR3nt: TGTGCCAGCAGCCAAGAAGGGACAGGAGTTGAAAAACTGTTTTTT

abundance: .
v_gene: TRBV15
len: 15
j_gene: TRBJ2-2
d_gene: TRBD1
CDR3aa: CATSRGAGGFGELFF
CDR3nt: TGTGCCACCAGCAGAGGAGCAGGGGGCTTCGGGGAGCTGTTTTTT

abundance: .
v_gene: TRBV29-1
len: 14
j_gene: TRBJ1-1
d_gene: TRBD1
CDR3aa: CSVAGTGVWAEAFF
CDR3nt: TGCAGCGTTGCTGGGACAGGGGTTTGGGCTGAAGCTTTCTTT

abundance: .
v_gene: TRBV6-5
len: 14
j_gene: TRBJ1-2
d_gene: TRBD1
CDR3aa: CASRTGESGYGYTF
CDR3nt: TGTGCCAGCAGGACAGGGGAGTCGGGCTATGGCTACACCTTC